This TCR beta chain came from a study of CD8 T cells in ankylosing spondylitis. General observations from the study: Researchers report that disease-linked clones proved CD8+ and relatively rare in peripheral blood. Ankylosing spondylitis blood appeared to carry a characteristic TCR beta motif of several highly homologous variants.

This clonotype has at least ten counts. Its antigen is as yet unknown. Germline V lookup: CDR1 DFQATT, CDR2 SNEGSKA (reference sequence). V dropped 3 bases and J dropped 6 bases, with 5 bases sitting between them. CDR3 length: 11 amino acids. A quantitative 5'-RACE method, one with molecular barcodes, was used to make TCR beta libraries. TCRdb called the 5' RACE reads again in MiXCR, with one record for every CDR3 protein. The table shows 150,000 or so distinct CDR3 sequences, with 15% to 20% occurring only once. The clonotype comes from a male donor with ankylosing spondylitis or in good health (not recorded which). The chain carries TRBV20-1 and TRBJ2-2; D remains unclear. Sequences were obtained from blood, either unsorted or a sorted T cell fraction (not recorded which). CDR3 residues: CSARSAGELFF. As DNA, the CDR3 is TGCAGTGCTAGGTCTGCCGGGGAGCTGTTTTTT.